Below, 30 T cell receptor beta chains from the same sample are listed, as sequenced in a study of blood T cell repertoires in COVID-19. Method: immunoSEQ multiplex PCR; TCRdb's copy keeps in-frame clones and lacks some. The sample has about 77,000 clones; about 91% are singletons. Sequenced material: peripheral blood. Receptor source: a woman older than 75 with acute or convalescent COVID-19.

The chain links TRBV4-1 to TRBJ2-3; the D gene is possibly TRBD2 (7 bases). The V gene's germline CDR1 is MGHRA and CDR2 YSYEKL. Between the trimmed V and J ends, which lost 4 bases and 6 bases, there was a span of 14 bases. CDR3 length equals 14 residues. CDR3 coding DNA: TGCGCCAGCAGCCGTTCGGGGGGCGGGGATACGCAGTATTTT. Translated, it gives CASSRSGGGDTQYF.

The chain recombines TRBV5-4 with TRBJ2-4; D possibly corresponds to TRBD2 (5 bases). This CDR3 spans 15 amino acids. CDR1 is SGHNT, CDR2 YYREEE, per germline (reference sequence). Trimming took off 4 bases at V and 0 bases at J, with 11 bases between the two ends. CDR3 nucleotide sequence: TGTGCCAGCAGCGAAGGGAGTCTAGCCAAAAACATTCAGTACTTC. It translates to CASSEGSLAKNIQYF.

V gene TRBV7-2 combines with J gene TRBJ2-3; 7 bases are a match to TRBD2. Trimming at V came to 5 bases and at J to 8 bases, leaving 10 bases not matched to a gene. The CDR3 sequence is 14 residues long. CDR1 is SGHTA, CDR2 FQGNSA, per germline. As DNA, the CDR3 is TGTGCCAGCAGCCCAGCGCGGGAGCGAAGTACGCAGTATTTT. Amino acids: CASSPARERSTQYF.

The chain carries TRBV11-3 and TRBJ2-1, with 12 bases lining up with TRBD2. The CDR3 has 15 residues. CDR1 is SGHNT and CDR2 is YENEEA in the germline V gene. V shed 1 base, J shed 10 bases, and the junction held 5 bases outside the gene matches. Here the CDR3 reads CASSLGRTSGTEQFF. Written as DNA, the CDR3 is TGTGCCAGCAGCTTAGGAAGGACTAGCGGGACGGAGCAGTTCTTC. The complete variable domain, with remaining parts taken from reference TRBV11-3 and TRBJ2-1, reads EAGVVQSPRYKIIEKKQPVAFWCNPISGHNTLYWYLQNLGQGPELLIRYENEEAVDDSQLPKDRFSAERLKGVDSTLKIQPAELGDSAVYLCASSLGRTSGTEQFFGPGTRLTVL.

The chain is built from TRBV2 and TRBJ2-7, with 7 positions matching TRBD1. The CDR3 is 15 residues long. Trimming took 7 bases from V and 4 from J; bases not matched to a gene: 13. Germline-derived CDR1 and CDR2 are SNHLY and FYNNEI. DNA of the CDR3: TGTGCCAGCACCTGGACAGGCGGGCCGGGGTACGAGCAGTACTTC. It yields the protein CASTWTGGPGYEQYF.

CDR3 in DNA: TGTGCCAGCAGTTACGGACACACATATGGCTACACCTTC. Amino acids: CASSYGHTYGYTF. The rearrangement uses TRBV6-5 and TRBJ1-2; D possibly corresponds to TRBD1 (5 bases). Looked up from germline, CDR1 is MNHEY and CDR2 is SVGAGI. The V gene lost 2 bases and the J gene lost 5 bases, with 9 bases spanning the gap. CDR3 size: 13 residues.

The CDR3 sequence is CASSLVPSGGDNEQFF. The CDR3 DNA follows: TGTGCCAGCAGCTTAGTCCCTAGCGGGGGGGACAATGAGCAGTTCTTC. The J gene is TRBJ2-1, the V gene TRBV7-2, with 12 positions matching TRBD2. Germline V gene lookup returns CDR1 SGHTA and CDR2 FQGNSA. The V and J ends lost 1 base and 5 bases, in that order; junction bases with no gene match: 3. The CDR3 is made up of 16 amino acids.

The chain couples TRBV29-1 to TRBJ1-1, with 8 bases aligning to TRBD1. The CDR3 contains 12 residues. Germline V gene sequence: CDR1 SQVTM, CDR2 ANQGSEA. With V trimmed by 7 bases and J by 6 bases, 7 bases remained unmatched. Written as DNA, the CDR3 is TGCAGCGGAGACAGGGGCTTTGCTGAAGCTTTCTTT. Translated, it gives CSGDRGFAEAFF.

This clone has a handful of counts. The V and J genes are TRBV7-6 and TRBJ2-7; tentative D call: TRBD1 (6 bases). The V end was cut by 5 bases, the J end by 4 bases, with 18 bases between. The CDR3 spans 15 residues. Germline CDR1 SGHVS, CDR2 FNYEAQ. CDR3 amino acids: CASSIRVGAGYEQYF. CDR3 DNA: TGTGCCAGCAGCATCCGTGTGGGGGCAGGATACGAGCAGTACTTC.

V gene TRBV2 combines with J gene TRBJ1-1, with 8 bases identical to TRBD1. The V segment lost 1 base and the J segment 5 bases; nucleotides outside the gene matches: 3. The CDR3 has 14 amino acids. Germline CDR1 SNHLY, CDR2 FYNNEI. The CDR3 sequence is CASSEGTGKTEAFF. The CDR3 DNA follows: TGTGCCAGCAGTGAAGGGACAGGGAAAACTGAAGCTTTCTTT.

The chain uses TRBV16 and TRBJ1-1; 9 nucleotides agree with TRBD1. This CDR3 has 16 residues. Germline V gives CDR1 KGHSY, CDR2 FQNENV. V lost 0 bases to trimming and J lost 2 bases; unmatched junction nucleotides: 4. The chain's CDR3 is CASSQSRGQGNTEAFF. CDR3 in DNA: TGTGCCAGCAGCCAATCTAGGGGACAGGGAAACACTGAAGCTTTCTTT.

This chain connects TRBV6-5 to TRBJ1-1; TRBD1 is a possible D gene (5 bases). The length of the CDR3 is 14 residues. Trimming removed 6 bases from V and 7 bases from J, with 18 bases in between. Germline lookup yields CDR1 MNHEY and CDR2 SVGAGI. CDR3 loop: CASRQGLQVGEAFF. CDR3 nucleotide sequence: TGTGCCAGCAGGCAGGGATTACAGGTTGGTGAAGCTTTCTTT.

The V call is TRBV19, the J call TRBJ1-3, with 7 nucleotides matching TRBD1. The V and J ends lost 7 bases and 2 bases, in that order; junction bases with no gene match: 14. Germline V gene lookup returns CDR1 LNHDA and CDR2 SQIVND (reference sequence). The CDR3 is 17 residues long. The CDR3 spells CASNHPDRQYPGNTIYF. The CDR3 nucleotides read TGTGCCAGTAACCATCCGGACAGGCAATATCCTGGAAACACCATATATTTT.

In this sample, this clone turned up once. V is TRBV2 and J is TRBJ1-1; no clear D gene. Trimming removed 4 bases from V and 5 bases from J, with 11 bases in between. Per the germline V gene, CDR1 is SNHLY and CDR2 is FYNNEI. This CDR3 has 13 residues. Here the CDR3 reads CASSASGWTEAFF. The CDR3 DNA is TGTGCCAGCAGTGCGTCAGGCTGGACTGAAGCTTTCTTT.

The chain carries TRBV5-1 and TRBJ1-1, with 10 bases that match TRBD1. The CDR3 covers 15 residues. V trimming: 4 bases; J trimming: 4 bases; junction bases outside the gene matches: 7. Germline-derived CDR1 and CDR2 are SGHRS and YFSETQ. The CDR3 nucleotides are TGCGCCAGCAGCACCCGACAGGGGGCGAGCACTGAAGCTTTCTTT. The encoded protein is CASSTRQGASTEAFF.

The V gene is TRBV25-1, the J gene TRBJ2-5, with D unclear. CDR1 and CDR2 from the germline V gene are MGHDK and SYGVNS. The CDR3 is made up of 11 amino acids. Between the trimmed V and J ends, which lost 2 bases and 12 bases, there was a span of 10 bases. In DNA form, the CDR3 reads TGTGCCAGCAGTGAACGAGGTTGGGAGTACTTC. Translating it yields CASSERGWEYF.

This clone appeared a single time. The chain carries TRBV2 and TRBJ1-5; D ambiguous. The germline V and J ends were trimmed by 5 bases and 1 base, with 9 bases remaining between them. The CDR3 covers 14 residues. The germline CDR1 and CDR2 sequences are SNHLY and FYNNEI. The CDR3 reads CASSTHVSNQPQHF. CDR3 nucleotide sequence: TGTGCCAGCAGTACACATGTAAGCAATCAGCCCCAGCATTTT.

V is TRBV19 and J is TRBJ2-7; maybe TRBD2 (6 bases). V was clipped by 3 bases and J by 2 bases, with 11 bases between them. Germline V gene lookup returns CDR1 LNHDA and CDR2 SQIVND (reference sequence). There are 14 residues in the CDR3. CDR3 DNA: TGTGCCAGTAGTATGCGGGGAAAAACCTACGAGCAGTACTTC. Encoded protein: CASSMRGKTYEQYF.

The chain joins TRBV6-1 to TRBJ1-5, with D unresolved. This CDR3 is 18 amino acids long. Germline V lookup: CDR1 MNHNS, CDR2 SASEGT. The V end lost 4 bases, the J end lost 0 bases, and 19 bases lay between the germline ends. CDR3 residues: CASSVVQFDLYSNQPQHF. In DNA, the CDR3 is TGTGCCAGCAGTGTCGTACAGTTCGACCTTTATAGCAATCAGCCCCAGCATTTT.

The chain is built from TRBV7-2 and TRBJ2-2; tentative D call: TRBD2 (5 bases). Germline CDR1 SGHTA, CDR2 FQGNSA. Trimming took 1 base from V and 0 from J, leaving 15 bases between them. The CDR3 totals 18 residues. CDR3 sequence reads: CASSLGAKGSANTGELFF. For the CDR3, the DNA is TGTGCCAGCAGCTTAGGTGCAAAAGGGAGCGCGAACACCGGGGAGCTGTTTTTT.

This chain links TRBV6-6 with TRBJ2-7; TRBD2 matches at 8 bases. Unmatched junction bases numbered 13, after V lost 8 bases and J lost 1 base. Germline lookup yields CDR1 MNHNY and CDR2 SVGAGI (reference sequence). The CDR3 covers 16 residues. CDR3 DNA: TGTGCCAGCTCGCTAGCGGGCAAACTCTCTTCCTACGAGCAGTACTTC. It translates to CASSLAGKLSSYEQYF.

This rearrangement joins TRBV7-3 to TRBJ2-2; 7 bases align to TRBD1. This CDR3 region has 18 residues. The germline V gene encodes CDR1 SGHTA and CDR2 FQGTGA. V was pared by 2 bases and J by 7 bases, with 16 bases of the junction left unmatched. The CDR3 protein is CASSLPHAFRWDSGELFF. DNA of the CDR3: TGTGCCAGCAGCTTACCTCATGCTTTCCGATGGGACAGCGGGGAGCTGTTTTTT.

The chain links TRBV5-1 to TRBJ1-1; weak D call: TRBD1 (6 bases). Germline V gene data show CDR1 as SGHRS and CDR2 as YFSETQ. CDR3 length: 14 residues. V gave up 1 base and J gave up 5 bases, with 12 bases separating them. The CDR3 reads CASSLTGLGTEAFF. The CDR3 DNA reads as TGCGCCAGCAGCTTGACAGGGCTGGGGACTGAAGCTTTCTTT.

This chain connects TRBV10-1 to TRBJ2-2, with 7 bases lining up with TRBD1. CDR1 is WNHNN, CDR2 SYGVQD, per germline (reference sequence). Losses at the gene ends were 2 bases for V and 5 bases for J; bases not matched to a gene: 8. The CDR3 is 16 residues long. The CDR3 bases are TGCGCCAGCAGTGAGACCGACAGGGCGGAAACCGGGGAGCTGTTTTTT. It translates to CASSETDRAETGELFF.

This clone occurred a few times. The chain links TRBV5-1 to TRBJ2-7; 8 bases are shared with TRBD1. CDR1 is SGHRS, CDR2 YFSETQ, per germline. The length of the CDR3 is 13 residues. Trimming removed 0 bases from V and 5 bases from J; junction bases left unmatched: 1. CDR3 bases: TGCGCCAGCAGCTTGGGACAGGGGAACGAGCAGTACTTC. It encodes CASSLGQGNEQYF. Full variable domain (missing parts from reference TRBV5-1 and TRBJ2-7): KAGVTQTPRYLIKTRGQQVTLSCSPISGHRSVSWYQQTPGQGLQFLFEYFSETQRNKGNFPGRFSGRQFSNSRSEMNVSTLELGDSALYLCASSLGQGNEQYFGPGTRLTVT.

The DNA for the CDR3 is TGTGCCAGCACCCTGGGGGGAGGGGCGCTCTCCTACGAGCAGTACTTC. Encoded protein: CASTLGGGALSYEQYF. The gene calls are TRBV13 and TRBJ2-7; 7 positions match TRBD2. The junction had 12 bases not matched to a gene; V was cut back by 7 bases and J by 0 bases. Germline CDR1 is PRHDT and CDR2 is FYEKMQ (reference sequence). The length of the CDR3 is 16 residues.

The chain links TRBV4-1 to TRBJ2-2, with D tentatively TRBD1 (6 bases). V lost 6 bases, J lost 4 bases, and 15 bases lay in between. Germline CDR1 reads MGHRA; CDR2 reads YSYEKL. The CDR3 runs to 15 residues. The CDR3 reads CASSYEGRGTGELFF. The CDR3 DNA follows: TGCGCCAGCAGTTATGAGGGCAGGGGCACCGGGGAGCTGTTTTTT.

The rearrangement joins TRBV7-3 to TRBJ2-1, with 10 nucleotides matching TRBD2. Germline CDR1 is SGHTA and CDR2 is FQGTGA. V gave up 4 bases and J gave up 2 bases; unmatched junction bases: 8. The CDR3 spans 17 residues. The CDR3 protein is CASSSIAGGLTYNEQFF. The CDR3 region has the DNA TGTGCCAGCAGCTCAATAGCGGGGGGCCTTACCTACAATGAGCAGTTCTTC.

This clone has more than one count but fewer than ten. The gene calls are TRBV6-5 and TRBJ1-1; no clear D. Trimming left V 0 bases short and J 0 bases short, with 8 bases between. In germline, CDR1 is MNHEY, CDR2 SVGAGI. There are 15 residues in the CDR3. The CDR3 coding sequence is TGTGCCAGCAGTTACTCGGTCGGTCTGAACACTGAAGCTTTCTTT. Amino acid sequence: CASSYSVGLNTEAFF.

The chain employs TRBV6-1 and TRBJ1-6; unclear D gene. Trimming removed 2 bases at V and 11 bases at J, with 10 bases between. The CDR3 runs to 13 residues. Looked up from germline, CDR1 is MNHNS and CDR2 is SASEGT. The CDR3 reads CASSENGITPLHF. As DNA, the CDR3 is TGTGCCAGCAGTGAAAACGGGATAACACCCCTCCACTTT.